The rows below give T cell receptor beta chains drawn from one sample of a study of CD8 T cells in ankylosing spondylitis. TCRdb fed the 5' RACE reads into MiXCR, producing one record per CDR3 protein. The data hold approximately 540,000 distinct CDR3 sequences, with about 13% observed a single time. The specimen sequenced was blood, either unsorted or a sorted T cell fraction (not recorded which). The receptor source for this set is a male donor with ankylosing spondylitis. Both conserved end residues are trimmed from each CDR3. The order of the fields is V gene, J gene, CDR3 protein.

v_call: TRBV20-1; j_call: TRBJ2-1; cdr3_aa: SAPLGAGSLYNEQF
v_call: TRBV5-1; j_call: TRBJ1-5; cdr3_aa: ASSLEGQGAIVEQPQH
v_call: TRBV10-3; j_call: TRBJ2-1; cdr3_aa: AISGSGTRTYNEQF
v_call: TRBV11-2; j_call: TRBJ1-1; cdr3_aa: ASSRTANTEAF
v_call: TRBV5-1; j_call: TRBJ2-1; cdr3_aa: ASSLGGTGLNEQF
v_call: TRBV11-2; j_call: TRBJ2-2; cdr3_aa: ASSPRLAGEYTNTGELF
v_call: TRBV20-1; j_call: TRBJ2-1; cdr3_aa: SARAPGTNEQF
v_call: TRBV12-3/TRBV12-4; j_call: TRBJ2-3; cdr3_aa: ASSSGLGTDTQY
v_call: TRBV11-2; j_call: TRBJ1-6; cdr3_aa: ASSLETANSPLH
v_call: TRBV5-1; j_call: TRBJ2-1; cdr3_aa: ASSWGGGQF
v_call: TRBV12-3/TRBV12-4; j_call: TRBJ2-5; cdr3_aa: ASSFLAGGVETQY
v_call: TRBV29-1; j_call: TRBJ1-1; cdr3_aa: SATGWEEAEAF
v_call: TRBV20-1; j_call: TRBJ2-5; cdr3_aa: SARPAGTDLTQY
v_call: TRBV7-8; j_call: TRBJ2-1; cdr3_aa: ASITSGRIGNEQF
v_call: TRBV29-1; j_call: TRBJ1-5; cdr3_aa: SVTAGGNQPQH
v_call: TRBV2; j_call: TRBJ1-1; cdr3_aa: ASSYDRGVTEAF
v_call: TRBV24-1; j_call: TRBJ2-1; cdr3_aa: ATSDSSKGGGNNEQF
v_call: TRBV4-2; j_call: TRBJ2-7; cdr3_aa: ASSQVGQGYEQY
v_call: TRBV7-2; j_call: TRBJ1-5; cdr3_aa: ASSFTGNYQPQH
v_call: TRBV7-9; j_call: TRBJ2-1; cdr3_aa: ASSLPPGSEQF
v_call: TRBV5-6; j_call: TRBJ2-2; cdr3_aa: ASSIGPLGMAGELF
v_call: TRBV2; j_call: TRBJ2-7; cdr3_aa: ASSQSGTGDEQY
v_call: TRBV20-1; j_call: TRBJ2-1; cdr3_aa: SASPFLAGGNEEQF
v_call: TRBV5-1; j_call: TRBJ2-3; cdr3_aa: ASSMTGKDTQY
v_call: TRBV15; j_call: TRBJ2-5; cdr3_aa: ATSRVGRGETQY
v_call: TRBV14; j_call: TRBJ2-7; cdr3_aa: ASRRTGAGVNNEQY
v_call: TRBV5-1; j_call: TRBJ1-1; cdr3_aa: ASSLARTGRSATEAF